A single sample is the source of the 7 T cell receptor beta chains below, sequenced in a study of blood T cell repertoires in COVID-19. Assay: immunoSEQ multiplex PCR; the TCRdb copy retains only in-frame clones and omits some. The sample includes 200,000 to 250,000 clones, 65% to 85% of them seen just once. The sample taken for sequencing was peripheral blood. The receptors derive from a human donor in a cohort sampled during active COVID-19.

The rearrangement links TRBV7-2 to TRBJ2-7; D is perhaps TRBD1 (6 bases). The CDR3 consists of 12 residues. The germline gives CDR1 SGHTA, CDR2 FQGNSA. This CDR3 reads CAVGQSSYEQYF. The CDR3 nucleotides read TGTGCTGTTGGACAGAGCTCCTACGAGCAGTACTTC.

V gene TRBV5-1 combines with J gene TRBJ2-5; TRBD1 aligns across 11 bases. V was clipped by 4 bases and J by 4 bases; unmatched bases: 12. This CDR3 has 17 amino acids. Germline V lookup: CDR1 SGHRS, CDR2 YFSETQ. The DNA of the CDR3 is TGCGCCAGCAGCCTCTCTTCCCGGACAGGGGGCCGAGAGACCCAGTACTTC. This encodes CASSLSSRTGGRETQYF.

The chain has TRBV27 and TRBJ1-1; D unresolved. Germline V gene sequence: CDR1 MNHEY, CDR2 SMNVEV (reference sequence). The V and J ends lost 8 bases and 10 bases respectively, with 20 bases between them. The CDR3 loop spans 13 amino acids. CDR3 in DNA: TGTGCCAGCCCGCCCCGTGGAGGGTCGGGAGCTTTCTTT. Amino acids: CASPPRGGSGAFF.

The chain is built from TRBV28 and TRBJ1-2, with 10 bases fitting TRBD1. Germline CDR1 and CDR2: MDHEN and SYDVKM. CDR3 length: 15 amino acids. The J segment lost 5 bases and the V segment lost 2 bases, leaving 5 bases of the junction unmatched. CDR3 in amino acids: CASSLPGQGWYGYTF. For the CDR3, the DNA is TGTGCCAGCAGTTTACCGGGACAGGGGTGGTATGGCTACACCTTC.

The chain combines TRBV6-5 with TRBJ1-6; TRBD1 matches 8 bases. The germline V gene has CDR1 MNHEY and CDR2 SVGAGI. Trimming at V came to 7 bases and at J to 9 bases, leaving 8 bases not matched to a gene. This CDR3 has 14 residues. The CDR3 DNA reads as TGTGCCAGCACCTACGGACAGGGACGTTCACCCCTCCACTTT. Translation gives CASTYGQGRSPLHF.

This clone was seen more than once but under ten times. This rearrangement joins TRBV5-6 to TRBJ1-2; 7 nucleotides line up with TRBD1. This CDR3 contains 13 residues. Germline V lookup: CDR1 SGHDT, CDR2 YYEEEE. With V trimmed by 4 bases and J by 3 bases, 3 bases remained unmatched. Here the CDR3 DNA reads TGTGCCAGCAGCCCTACAGGGGACTATGGCTACACCTTC. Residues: CASSPTGDYGYTF.

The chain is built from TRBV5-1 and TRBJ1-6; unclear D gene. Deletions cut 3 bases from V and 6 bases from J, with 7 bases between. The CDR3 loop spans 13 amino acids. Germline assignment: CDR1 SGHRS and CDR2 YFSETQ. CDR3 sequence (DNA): TGCGCCAGCAGCTCGGTCCTTAATTCACCCCTCCACTTT. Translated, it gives CASSSVLNSPLHF.